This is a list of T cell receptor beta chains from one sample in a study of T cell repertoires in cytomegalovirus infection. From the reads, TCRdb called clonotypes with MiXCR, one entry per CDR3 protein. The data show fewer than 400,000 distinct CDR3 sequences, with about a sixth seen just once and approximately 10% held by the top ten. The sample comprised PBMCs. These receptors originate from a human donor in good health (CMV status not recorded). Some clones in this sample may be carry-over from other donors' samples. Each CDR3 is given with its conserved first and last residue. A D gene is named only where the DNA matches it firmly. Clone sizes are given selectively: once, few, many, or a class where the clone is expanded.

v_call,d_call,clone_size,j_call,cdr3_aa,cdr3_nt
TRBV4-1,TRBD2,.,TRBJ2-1,CASSPTSGRNDEQFF,TGCGCCAGCAGCCCGACTAGCGGGAGGAACGATGAGCAGTTCTTC
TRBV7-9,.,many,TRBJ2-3,CASSLGQRGTDTQYF,TGTGCCAGCAGCTTAGGTCAGAGGGGCACAGATACGCAGTATTTT
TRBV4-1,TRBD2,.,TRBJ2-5,CASSQDLGLAGGDETQYF,TGTGCCAGCAGCCAAGATCTTGGACTAGCGGGGGGGGACGAGACCCAGTACTTC
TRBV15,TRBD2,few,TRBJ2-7,CATSRERGVSYEQYF,TGTGCCACCAGCAGAGAACGGGGGGTCTCCTACGAGCAGTACTTC
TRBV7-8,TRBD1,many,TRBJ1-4,CASSKDRGRPNEKLFF,TGTGCCAGCAGCAAAGACAGGGGACGACCTAATGAAAAACTGTTTTTT
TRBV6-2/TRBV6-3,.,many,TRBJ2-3,CASSQQRDTQYF,TGTGCCAGCAGCCAACAAAGAGATACGCAGTATTTT
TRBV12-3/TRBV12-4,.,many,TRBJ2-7,CASSLQDTSYEQYF,TGTGCCAGCAGTTTACAGGACACCTCCTACGAGCAGTACTTC
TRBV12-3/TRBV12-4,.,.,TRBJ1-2,CASTEWGGTYGYTF,TGTGCCAGCACCGAGTGGGGCGGGACCTATGGCTACACCTTC
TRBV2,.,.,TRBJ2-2,CASSEALRRSGELFF,TGTGCCAGCAGTGAAGCGCTGAGGCGATCCGGGGAGCTGTTTTTT
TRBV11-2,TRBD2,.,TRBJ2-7,CASSLSGSLSYEQYF,TGTGCCAGCAGCTTAAGCGGGAGCCTCTCCTACGAGCAGTACTTC
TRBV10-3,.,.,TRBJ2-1,CAIRRPLAGAEQFF,TGTGCCATCAGACGCCCACTGGCCGGGGCCGAGCAGTTCTTC
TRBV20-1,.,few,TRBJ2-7,CSAPDGPYEQYF,TGCAGTGCTCCAGACGGGCCCTACGAGCAGTACTTC
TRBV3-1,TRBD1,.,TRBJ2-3,CASSPDRGDTQYF,TGTGCCAGCAGCCCCGACAGGGGGGATACGCAGTATTTT
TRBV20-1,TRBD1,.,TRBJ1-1,CSAHQGAKTFLNTEAFF,TGCAGTGCTCATCAGGGGGCGAAGACCTTTTTGAACACTGAAGCTTTCTTT
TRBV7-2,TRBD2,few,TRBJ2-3,CASSLKREKGTDTQYF,TGTGCCAGCAGCTTAAAGCGGGAGAAAGGCACAGATACGCAGTATTTT
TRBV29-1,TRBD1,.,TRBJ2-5,CSKHDTRDRVQETQYF,TGCAGCAAACACGATACCCGGGACAGGGTCCAAGAGACCCAGTACTTC
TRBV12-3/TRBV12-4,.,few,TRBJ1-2,CASSEIRQGGYTF,TGTGCCAGCAGTGAAATCAGACAAGGTGGCTACACCTTC
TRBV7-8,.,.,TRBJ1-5,CASSLGLRQPQHF,TGTGCCAGCAGCTTAGGTTTGCGGCAGCCCCAGCATTTT
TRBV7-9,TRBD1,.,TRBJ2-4,CASSLDVQGVYDIQYF,TGTGCCAGCAGCTTAGATGTACAGGGGGTATATGACATTCAGTACTTC
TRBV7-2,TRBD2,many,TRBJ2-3,CASTSLAGADTQYF,TGTGCCAGCACCAGCCTAGCGGGAGCAGATACGCAGTATTTT
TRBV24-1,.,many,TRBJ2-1,CATSDSIAYNEQFF,TGTGCCACCAGTGATTCCATTGCCTACAATGAGCAGTTCTTC
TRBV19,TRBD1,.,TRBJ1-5,CASISGQGYSNQPQHF,TGTGCCAGTATAAGTGGACAGGGGTATAGCAATCAGCCCCAGCATTTT